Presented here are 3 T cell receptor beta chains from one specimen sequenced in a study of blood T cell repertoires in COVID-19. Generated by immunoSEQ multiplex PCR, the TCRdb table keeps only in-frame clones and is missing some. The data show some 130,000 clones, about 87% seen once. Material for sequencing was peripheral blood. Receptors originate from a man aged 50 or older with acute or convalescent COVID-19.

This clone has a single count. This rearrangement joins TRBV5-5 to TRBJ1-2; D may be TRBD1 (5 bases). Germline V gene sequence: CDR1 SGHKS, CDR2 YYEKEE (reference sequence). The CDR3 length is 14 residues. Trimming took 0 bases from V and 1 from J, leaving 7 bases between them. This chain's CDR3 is CASSLGQGNYGYTF. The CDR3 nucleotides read TGTGCCAGCAGCTTGGGGCAGGGTAACTATGGCTACACCTTC.

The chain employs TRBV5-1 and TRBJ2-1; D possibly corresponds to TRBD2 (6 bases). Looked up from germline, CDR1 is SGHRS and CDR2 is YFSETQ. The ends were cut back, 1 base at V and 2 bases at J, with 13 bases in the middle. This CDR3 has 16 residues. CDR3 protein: CASSLFTGVPYNEQFF. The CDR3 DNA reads TGCGCCAGCAGCTTGTTTACGGGGGTCCCCTACAATGAGCAGTTCTTC.

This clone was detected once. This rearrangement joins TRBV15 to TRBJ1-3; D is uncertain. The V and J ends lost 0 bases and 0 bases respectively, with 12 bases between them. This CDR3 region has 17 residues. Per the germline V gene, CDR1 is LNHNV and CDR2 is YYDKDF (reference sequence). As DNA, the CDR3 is TGTGCCACCAGCAGAGATCTGAGAGGCGCCTCTGGAAACACCATATATTTT. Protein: CATSRDLRGASGNTIYF. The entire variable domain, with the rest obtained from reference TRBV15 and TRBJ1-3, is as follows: DAMVIQNPRYQVTQFGKPVTLSCSQTLNHNVMYWYQQKSSQAPKLLFHYYDKDFNNEADTPDNFQSRRPNTSFCFLDIRSPGLGDTAMYLCATSRDLRGASGNTIYFGEGSWLTVV.